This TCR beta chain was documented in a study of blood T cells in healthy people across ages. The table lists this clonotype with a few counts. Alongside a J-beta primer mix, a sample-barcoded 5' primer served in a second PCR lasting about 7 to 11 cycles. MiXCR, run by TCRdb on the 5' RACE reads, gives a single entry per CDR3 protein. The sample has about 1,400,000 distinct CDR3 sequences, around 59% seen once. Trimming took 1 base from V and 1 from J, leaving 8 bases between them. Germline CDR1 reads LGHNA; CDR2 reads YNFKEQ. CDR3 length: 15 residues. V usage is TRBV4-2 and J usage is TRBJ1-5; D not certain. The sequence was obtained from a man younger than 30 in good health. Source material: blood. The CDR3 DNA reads TGTGCCAGCAGCCAAGGGACCGACAGCAATCAGCCCCAGCATTTT. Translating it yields CASSQGTDSNQPQHF.